These 17 T cell receptor beta chains were all obtained from the same sample, sequenced in a study of tumor and adjacent non-tumor tissue in lung cancer. Three rounds of nested PCR, following a modified ARM-PCR protocol, produced the TCRbeta library. TCRdb re-analysed the multiplex PCR reads in MiXCR, keeping a single row per CDR3 protein. Seen here are more than 85,000 distinct CDR3 sequences, roughly two thirds observed once, and the top ten hold roughly 19%. The template was RNA from unsorted bulk tissue. Distant lung tissue was collected more than 3 cm away from the tumor edge. Specimen: distant non-tumor lung tissue. Every receptor here comes from a man aged 55 to 70 with non-small cell lung cancer.

This clonotype came up many times. The chain links TRBV4-1 to TRBJ2-2; D possibly corresponds to TRBD2 (6 bases). The germline CDR1 and CDR2 sequences are MGHRA and YSYEKL. Trimming stripped 0 bases from V and 0 bases from J, with 8 bases between. The CDR3 is made up of 16 amino acids. The CDR3 DNA reads TGCGCCAGCAGCCAAGAACCGGGAGCGAACACCGGGGAGCTGTTTTTT. It specifies CASSQEPGANTGELFF.

Comments on this clonotype: A read error is possible here, since a much larger clone lies one base away. J is TRBJ1-4 and V is TRBV20-1; possible D gene TRBD1, 5 bases. CDR3 length: 13 amino acids. Per germline, CDR1 DFQATT and CDR2 SNEGSKA (reference sequence). Trimming removed 1 base at V and 7 bases at J, with 10 bases between. This chain's CDR3 is CSARGGTSEKLFF. The CDR3, as DNA: TGCAGTGCTAGAGGGGGCACAAGTGAAAAACTGTTTTTT.

V is TRBV7-8 and J is TRBJ1-4; D may be TRBD1 (5 bases). Germline V CDR1 and CDR2: SGHVS, FQNEAQ. CDR3 length: 14 residues. V was clipped by 9 bases and J by 8 bases, with 19 bases between them. The CDR3 DNA reads TGTGCCAGTAGCCCGAAGGGGACTTGGGAAAAACTGTTTTTT. It is translated as CASSPKGTWEKLFF.

As to this clonotype: Its ends do not fully match the called genes, so a read error is possible. The chain couples TRBV11-2 to TRBJ2-7, with D perhaps assigned TRBD1 or TRBD2 (6 bases each). CDR1 and CDR2 from the germline V gene are SGHAT and FQNNGV. CDR3 length equals 15 residues. DNA for the CDR3: TGTGCCAGCAACTTAGCCCACGGGGGCGATATCGGGCAGTACTTC. Translated, it gives CASNLAHGGDIGQYF.

The rearrangement joins TRBV6-5 to TRBJ2-7; D may be TRBD2 (9 bases). Germline loops: CDR1 MNHEY, CDR2 SVGAGI. Trimming stripped 2 bases from V and 4 bases from J, with 30 bases between. CDR3 length: 20 amino acids. As DNA, the CDR3 is TGTGCCAGCAGTTACCAAACGAGGAGACAGGGGCGGGAGGGCCGGTACGAGCAGTACTTC. It encodes CASSYQTRRQGREGRYEQYF.

This clonotype appeared a few times. The genes are TRBV12-3 or TRBV12-4 and TRBJ2-7; 10 bases are a match to TRBD2. The CDR3 totals 14 residues. The trim removed 6 bases at V and 5 bases at J, leaving 7 bases unmatched. The CDR3 sequence: CASRPGTSVHEQYF. CDR3 DNA: TGTGCCAGCAGACCTGGGACTAGCGTCCACGAGCAGTACTTC.

Details on this clonotype: A read error may produce the germline difference seen at one junction end. The rearrangement uses TRBV20-1 and TRBJ2-1; D gene unclear. Germline V gene lookup returns CDR1 DFQATT and CDR2 SNEGSKA (reference sequence). This CDR3 spans 16 amino acids. The CDR3, as DNA: TGCAGTGCTCCAACCCGCCTAAGCAGCTCCTACGATGAGCAGTTCTTC. As protein: CSAPTRLSSSYDEQFF.

Notes on this clonotype: At one end, the junction sequence differs from germline, possibly due to a read error. The rearrangement links TRBV25-1 to TRBJ2-1; 10 bases fit TRBD2. CDR1 is MGHDK and CDR2 is SYGVNS in the germline V gene. The CDR3 has 16 residues. The CDR3 coding sequence is TGTGCCAGCAGTGCCGATACTAGCGGGGTCTACAATGATCAGTTCTTC. It codes for CASSADTSGVYNDQFF.

To note about this clonotype: A much larger clone sits a single nucleotide away, making a read error possible. Lacking the conserved final phenylalanine or tryptophan, this CDR3 likely reflects a read error. The chain links TRBV6-1 to TRBJ1-2; D is unresolved. The V end was cut by 1 base, the J end by 4 bases, with 10 bases between. The CDR3 is 14 amino acids. From germline, CDR1 is MNHNS and CDR2 SASEGT. DNA for the CDR3: TGTGCCAGCAGTGAAGGCAGGAGCTTCTATGGCTACACCTCC. Protein: CASSEGRSFYGYTS.

The chain joins TRBV2 to TRBJ1-1; maybe TRBD1 (5 bases). The V gene's germline CDR1 is SNHLY and CDR2 FYNNEI. The CDR3 is 14 residues long. The ends were cut back, 7 bases at V and 3 bases at J, with 15 bases in the middle. The CDR3 sequence: CASKKDSGDTEAFF. The DNA of the CDR3 is TGTGCCAGCAAGAAAGACAGTGGGGACACTGAAGCTTTCTTT.

This clonotype was observed at least ten times. The chain couples TRBV5-4 to TRBJ2-1; D is uncertain. CDR3 length equals 16 residues. The germline V gene has CDR1 SGHNT and CDR2 YYREEE (reference sequence). V was shortened by 0 bases and J by 4 bases, with 14 bases between the two germline ends. The CDR3 DNA follows: TGTGCCAGCAGCTTGGGGCCAGCGCTTGGGTACAATGAGCAGTTCTTC. The encoded protein is CASSLGPALGYNEQFF.

A few counts support this clonotype. At one of its ends the junction is not consistent with the germline gene, which may arise from a read error. J is TRBJ2-5 and V is TRBV11-3; 8 bases map to TRBD1. This CDR3 is built from 16 residues. Germline-derived CDR1 and CDR2 are SGHNT and YENEEA. CDR3 in amino acids: CASSLGRQGPEETQYF. In nucleotides, the CDR3 is TGTGCCAGCAGCTTAGGGAGACAGGGGCCAGAGGAGACCCAATACTTC.

This sequence joins TRBV20-1 and TRBJ2-3; TRBD2 matches 8 bases. The CDR3 spans 15 residues. The V gene's germline CDR1 is DFQATT and CDR2 SNEGSKA (reference sequence). J lost 0 bases, V lost 1 base, and 3 bases had no gene match. DNA for the CDR3: TGCAGTGCTAGAGGGGCTAGCGGGAGCACAGATACGCAGTATTTT. Translated, it gives CSARGASGSTDTQYF.

This clonotype was detected ten times or more. The V call is TRBV5-6, the J call TRBJ1-5; D remains ambiguous. The length of the CDR3 is 15 residues. Germline loops: CDR1 SGHDT, CDR2 YYEEEE. V was clipped by 5 bases and J by 4 bases, with 16 bases between them. The CDR3 loop reads CASRSRRQSNQPQHF. DNA of the CDR3: TGTGCCAGCAGGTCACGAAGGCAGTCGAATCAGCCCCAGCATTTT.

Turning to this clonotype: With a much larger clone just one base away, this may be a read error. The V call is TRBV11-1, the J call TRBJ1-2; D remains ambiguous. V lost 3 bases and J 13 bases, leaving 21 bases between the germline ends. Germline V gene sequence: CDR1 SGHAT, CDR2 FQDESV (reference sequence). The CDR3 is 14 amino acids. CDR3 protein: CASSFDFLGDDCTF. As DNA, the CDR3 is TGTGCCAGCAGCTTCGACTTTCTGGGTGATGACTGCACCTTC.

This clonotype was seen ten or more times. V and J are TRBV6-5 and TRBJ1-4; perhaps TRBD1 as D (6 bases). Per germline, CDR1 MNHEY and CDR2 SVGAGI. The CDR3 totals 17 residues. V was pared by 7 bases and J by 0 bases, with 18 bases between. CDR3 loop: CASKNTGHGATNEKLFF. The CDR3 coding sequence is TGTGCCAGCAAAAATACGGGACACGGCGCAACTAATGAAAAACTGTTTTTT.

To note about this clonotype: It may be a read error: a sequence one base away is much more abundant. The V gene is TRBV7-9, the J gene TRBJ1-2; D gene unclear. The CDR3 has 15 amino acids. The germline V gene encodes CDR1 SEHNR and CDR2 FQNEAQ (reference sequence). DNA of the CDR3: TGTGCCAGCAGCTACAGCGGAGACCGTAACTATGGCCACACCTTC. Translating it yields CASSYSGDRNYGHTF.